This T cell receptor (beta chain) was retrieved from a study of cytomegalovirus exposure and HLA in healthy donors. Of note for this clone: What it binds is not known. This same CDR3 is encoded by further DNA sequences in the sample.

In germline, CDR1 is SNHLY, CDR2 FYNNEI. The length of the CDR3 is 13 residues. V shed 5 bases and J 2 bases; nucleotides not matched to a gene: 1. Donors were drawn from the approximately 130-subject validation cohort, separate from the approximately 700-subject first cohort. The assay was immunoSEQ multiplex PCR, and TCRdb's table has in-frame clones only and misses some. The sample has some 310,000 clones; 88% are singletons. Whole-study results and caveats: The dataset shows that most TCR sequences were rare, while some public TCRs occurred in many donors. A list of approximately 160 TCR beta chains associated with cytomegalovirus was given. High sensitivity and specificity were reportedly achieved when the classifier diagnosed cytomegalovirus status.

The V gene is TRBV2, the J gene TRBJ1-2; TRBD1 aligns across 8 bases. The clonotype comes from a man younger than 45 in good health and CMV-seronegative. Sequenced input: PBMCs. The DNA for the CDR3 is TGTGCCAGCAGTAGACAGGGGAACTATGGCTACACCTTC. This sequence encodes CASSRQGNYGYTF.